These T cell receptor beta chains were read from a single sample in a study of T cells after yellow fever vaccination. MiXCR, applied by TCRdb to the 5' RACE reads, yields one record per CDR3 protein. This sample yields approximately 110,000 distinct CDR3 sequences, of which roughly 6.7% are seen a single time; roughly 2.6% belongs to the top ten. The sequenced sample was CD4+ T cells sorted from PBMCs, obtained around 10 days after the first yellow fever vaccination. Receptor source: a man aged 18 to 30 who received the YFV17D yellow fever vaccine. The CDR3 runs from the conserved cysteine through the conserved F or W. The D gene is left open where the match is weak.

CDR3	D	V
CASSYRDTQYF	.	TRBV6-5
CASSFTQFNQPQHF	.	TRBV7-2
CASSLMHTQETQYF	.	TRBV5-1
CSARDFGGATDTQYF	.	TRBV20-1
CSVRQGAWGYTF	TRBD1	TRBV29-1
CASSYRDRVTTGELFF	TRBD1	TRBV6-2/TRBV6-3
CASSQYAAYNEQFF	.	TRBV3-1
CASSVTDTGELFF	.	TRBV5-1
CATSEPKTGNNEQFF	.	TRBV24-1
CASSIDRWSNKQYF	.	TRBV19
CASSLLPIRRKTQYF	.	TRBV6-2/TRBV6-3
CASSLAGTGVTEAFF	TRBD1	TRBV18
CASSFQRGGDEQFF	TRBD2	TRBV5-1
CASSYNNGGGLNNSPLHF	.	TRBV6-5
CASSLSRERTQYF	.	TRBV7-2
CASSPGDTRFEAFF	.	TRBV5-1
CASSVPGAKNIQYF	.	TRBV7-2
CASSVAPSYNEQFF	.	TRBV9
CASRGGRYEKLFF	.	TRBV6-6
CASSPQGADQPQHF	TRBD1	TRBV18
CASSLGTGKGYEQYF	TRBD1	TRBV7-2
CASLQGAQGYTF	TRBD1	TRBV12-3/TRBV12-4
CASSPPGTGVLYEQYF	TRBD1	TRBV18
CSTRDTGPKNIQYF	.	TRBV20-1
CASSPDQAQGIQYF	TRBD1	TRBV12-3/TRBV12-4
CASSLAWKGPYEQYF	.	TRBV5-6
CASSLAGGNTEAFF	TRBD1	TRBV5-1
CASSPNPLQETQYF	.	TRBV3-1
CASSLDLAGAGTDTQYF	TRBD2	TRBV5-4
CASSLGAGRTDTQYF	.	TRBV5-1
CASSQVATGELFF	.	TRBV4-2
CASSLGTSRKTQYF	TRBD2	TRBV7-2
CASRNGGAEEQTQYF	TRBD2	TRBV19
CASSVFFRGLNTEAFF	.	TRBV6-1
CASSLIWTGAGGANVLTF	TRBD1	TRBV5-5
CASSDSTSHYGYTF	.	TRBV25-1
CASSRGSPDTQYF	.	TRBV5-1
CASSLFTSGLPTGELFF	TRBD2	TRBV5-1
CASGVPAGSWDTHTEAFF	.	TRBV12-3/TRBV12-4
CASSYQAVRTDTQYF	.	TRBV7-2
CASSELQGAATEAFF	TRBD1	TRBV5-1
CASSYSASGAYEQFF	TRBD2	TRBV6-2/TRBV6-3
CASSLWEGNDPQHF	.	TRBV28
CSALTGGGDTQYF	.	TRBV29-1
CASRLNGQETQYF	.	TRBV12-3/TRBV12-4